The 21 T cell receptor beta chains below come from one sample, sequenced in a study of T cells in Graves' hyperthyroidism and ophthalmopathy. Amplified TCR beta CDR3 regions came from RNA transcripts. Primed by the HTBI set, a first-round RT-PCR was run on the TCR CDR3. TCRdb re-called the multiplex PCR reads through MiXCR, storing one row per CDR3 protein. The data show 730,000 or so distinct CDR3 sequences, about 19% seen once. Sequencing was performed on blood. All receptors derive from a woman aged 45-59 years with Graves' hyperthyroidism that later progressed to Graves' ophthalmopathy.

On this clonotype: This could be a read error, since a much larger clone is one nucleotide away. The V call is TRBV20-1, the J call TRBJ2-7; TRBD1 is a possible D gene (6 bases). The assigned J gene may be wrong: the sequence end matches TRBJ2-1 better. Germline V gene lookup returns CDR1 DFQATT and CDR2 SNEGSKA (reference sequence). CDR3 length: 14 residues. CDR3 nucleotide sequence: TGCAGTGCTAGTTTTAGGGGGTACTCCTACGAGCAGTTCTTC. This sequence encodes CSASFRGYSYEQFF.

This clonotype was observed many times. The chain recombines TRBV5-5 with TRBJ1-1; a possible D gene is TRBD1 (5 bases). Germline CDR1 reads SGHKS; CDR2 reads YYEKEE (reference sequence). The CDR3 runs 16 residues. V was pared by 0 bases and J by 5 bases, with 17 bases between. CDR3 nucleotide sequence: TGTGCCAGCAGCTTGGATCCGGGACTTGGGGGTACTGAAGCTTTCTTT. It encodes CASSLDPGLGGTEAFF.

The chain recombines TRBV29-1 with TRBJ1-4; 7 bases agree with TRBD1. Germline lookup yields CDR1 SQVTM and CDR2 ANQGSEA. The trim removed 4 bases at V and 3 bases at J, leaving 5 bases unmatched. The CDR3 loop spans 14 amino acids. Here the CDR3 reads CSVVGRGANEKLFF. CDR3 DNA sequence: TGCAGCGTTGTGGGCAGGGGGGCTAATGAAAAACTGTTTTTT.

CDR3 sequence reads: CSAWTGINQPQHF. The CDR3 DNA is TGCAGTGCTTGGACAGGGATCAATCAGCCCCAGCATTTT. The chain couples TRBV20-1 to TRBJ1-5; the match to TRBD1 covers 8 bases. The CDR3 loop spans 13 amino acids. The trim removed 5 bases at V and 3 bases at J, leaving 3 bases unmatched. The germline gives CDR1 DFQATT, CDR2 SNEGSKA (reference sequence).

This clonotype was observed a few times. This chain joins TRBV4-2 and TRBJ2-3; the D gene is possibly TRBD2 (6 bases). V shed 3 bases and J shed 2 bases, with 18 bases lying between them. Germline V lookup: CDR1 LGHNA, CDR2 YNFKEQ. This CDR3 contains 17 residues. DNA for the CDR3: TGTGCCAGCAGCCAGGGGGGAGTGGGCCACCTCACAGATACGCAGTATTTT. Protein sequence: CASSQGGVGHLTDTQYF.

In its sample, this clonotype was seen a few times. The chain joins TRBV10-3 to TRBJ2-5; a possible D gene is TRBD1 (5 bases). Germline CDR1 and CDR2: ENHRY and SYGVKD. The CDR3 has 14 residues. V lost 4 bases and J 1 base, leaving 10 bases between the germline ends. DNA for the CDR3: TGTGCCATCAGTGGGTCGACAGCCCAAGAGACCCAGTACTTC. It encodes CAISGSTAQETQYF.

The sample holds a few counts of this clonotype. The rearrangement joins TRBV19 to TRBJ1-1; D gene unclear. Germline CDR1 is LNHDA and CDR2 is SQIVND (reference sequence). The CDR3 sequence is 14 residues long. Trimming took 5 bases from V and 1 from J, leaving 11 bases between them. The CDR3 DNA reads as TGTGCCAGTAGTGGATGGAAGGGGAACACTGAAGCTTTCTTT. Protein sequence: CASSGWKGNTEAFF.

The CDR3 reads CASSQDHSGGSQEQFF. The CDR3, as DNA: TGTGCCAGCAGCCAAGATCACAGCGGGGGTTCCCAGGAGCAGTTCTTC. This sequence joins TRBV3-1 and TRBJ2-1, with 8 nucleotides matching TRBD2. The CDR3 spans 16 residues. Germline V gene sequence: CDR1 LGHDT, CDR2 YNNKEL (reference sequence). Unmatched junction bases numbered 11, after V lost 0 bases and J lost 10 bases.

The chain is built from TRBV4-1 and TRBJ2-7; TRBD2 matches 9 bases. After removal of 0 bases from V and 4 bases from J, the junction contained 10 bases not matched to a gene. This CDR3 comprises 17 residues. Germline V gene data show CDR1 as MGHRA and CDR2 as YSYEKL. CDR3 amino acids: CASSQDSRSGGYYEQYF. CDR3 DNA: TGCGCCAGCAGCCAAGATTCGAGGAGCGGGGGGTATTACGAGCAGTACTTC.

This clonotype appeared a few times. V and J are TRBV13 and TRBJ2-7, with D uncertain. The CDR3 totals 14 residues. V lost 3 bases, J lost 0 bases, and 9 bases lay in between. CDR1 is PRHDT, CDR2 FYEKMQ, per germline (reference sequence). CDR3 sequence: CASSLGFPSYEQYF. As DNA, the CDR3 is TGTGCCAGCAGCTTGGGGTTTCCCTCCTACGAGCAGTACTTC.

The J gene is TRBJ2-5, the V gene TRBV7-8, with TRBD2 identical over 8 bases. With 5 bases clipped from V and 5 bases from J, the junction kept 10 bases outside the gene matches. The CDR3 is made up of 15 amino acids. Germline CDR1 and CDR2: SGHVS and FQNEAQ. CDR3 bases: TGTGCCAGCAGCCAGAATAGCGGGGCGGGGGAGACCCAGTACTTC. Its translation: CASSQNSGAGETQYF.

This clonotype has just a few counts. This chain joins TRBV7-2 and TRBJ1-4; tentatively, D is TRBD1 (6 bases). CDR3 length equals 16 residues. Germline CDR1 and CDR2: SGHTA and FQGNSA. V lost 5 bases and J 7 bases, leaving 20 bases between the germline ends. CDR3 sequence (DNA): TGTGCCAGCAGCCCCCCCCGACAGGTGTTGGGTGAAAAACTGTTTTTT. Encoded protein: CASSPPRQVLGEKLFF.

At least ten counts were recorded for this clonotype. V usage is TRBV27 and J usage is TRBJ2-2, with unresolved D. The V and J ends lost 2 bases and 2 bases respectively, with 12 bases between them. Germline V lookup: CDR1 MNHEY, CDR2 SMNVEV (reference sequence). The CDR3 extends over 16 amino acids. In DNA form, the CDR3 reads TGTGCCAGCAGTTTAACAGCCAACCAAAACACCGGGGAGCTGTTTTTT. Translated: CASSLTANQNTGELFF.

This chain connects TRBV6-1 to TRBJ1-5, with D possibly matching TRBD1 (6 bases). Trimming removed 4 bases from V and 3 bases from J, with 10 bases in between. The CDR3 totals 14 residues. CDR1 is MNHNS and CDR2 is SASEGT in the germline V gene. CDR3 loop: CASSARDNNQPQHF. Written as DNA, the CDR3 is TGTGCCAGCAGTGCCAGGGACAACAATCAGCCCCAGCATTTT.

This clonotype was counted between two and nine times. The chain couples TRBV5-4 to TRBJ2-1; D perhaps matches TRBD2 (6 bases). The CDR3 has 17 amino acids. V gave up 4 bases and J gave up 9 bases, with 26 bases separating them. The germline CDR1 and CDR2 sequences are SGHNT and YYREEE (reference sequence). The CDR3: CASSLPIRRGQLGEQFF. The CDR3 bases are TGTGCCAGCAGCCTTCCCATACGGCGGGGCCAACTGGGTGAGCAGTTCTTC.

In its sample, this clonotype was seen many times. The chain has TRBV24-1 and TRBJ2-2, with D possibly being TRBD2 (7 bases). CDR1 KGHDR and CDR2 SFDVKD come from the germline V gene. V lost 3 bases to trimming and J lost 7 bases, with 17 bases between them. CDR3 length: 16 amino acids. The CDR3 DNA reads TGTGCCACCAGTGATGCGGACGGGGGGCAGAACGGGGAGCTGTTTTTT. Protein sequence: CATSDADGGQNGELFF.

The V and J genes are TRBV7-9 and TRBJ1-1; D uncertain. Germline CDR1 reads SEHNR; CDR2 reads FQNEAQ (reference sequence). The CDR3 runs 14 residues. With 7 bases removed from V and 0 bases from J, the gap between germline ends came to 12 bases. The CDR3 sequence: CASKYGDMNTEAFF. CDR3 coding DNA: TGTGCCAGCAAGTACGGCGACATGAACACTGAAGCTTTCTTT.

In its sample, this clonotype was seen a few times. J is TRBJ2-1 and V is TRBV7-9, with D maybe TRBD1 (5 bases). The V gene's germline CDR1 is SEHNR and CDR2 FQNEAQ (reference sequence). Trimming shortened V by 8 bases and J by 6 bases, and 11 bases separated the two germline ends. CDR3 size: 12 residues. The CDR3 sequence: CASPLGANEQFF. Here the CDR3 DNA reads TGTGCCAGCCCCCTTGGGGCCAATGAGCAGTTCTTC.

In this sample, this clonotype turned up many times. The chain is built from TRBV30 and TRBJ2-3; D remains unclear. Per the germline V gene, CDR1 is GTSNPN and CDR2 is SVGIG (reference sequence). The CDR3 totals 14 residues. Trimming removed 0 bases at V and 4 bases at J, with 11 bases between. CDR3 DNA sequence: TGTGCCTGGAGTGTGGAAGGGATCGCAGATACGCAGTATTTT. Its translation: CAWSVEGIADTQYF.

V gene TRBV12-3 or TRBV12-4 combines with J gene TRBJ1-5; TRBD1 might be the D (5 bases). The CDR3 length is 16 residues. The V end lost 5 bases, the J end lost 3 bases, and 17 bases lay between the germline ends. CDR3 region: CASSLGDRSPNQPQHF. The CDR3 bases are TGTGCCAGCAGTCTAGGGGACCGGTCCCCCAATCAGCCCCAGCATTTT.

This clonotype showed up many times. The J gene is TRBJ2-7, the V gene TRBV7-6, with TRBD2 as a possible D gene (7 bases). This CDR3 has 17 residues. Trimming removed 1 base from V and 2 bases from J, with 18 bases in between. The germline CDR1 and CDR2 sequences are SGHVS and FNYEAQ. The CDR3 coding sequence is TGTGCCAGCAGCTTAGGCGGGGGTGGACAGAACCCCTACGAGCAGTACTTC. Translation gives CASSLGGGGQNPYEQYF. Together with reference TRBV7-6 and TRBJ2-7, the CDR3 gives the full variable domain: GAGVSQSPRYKVTKRGQDVALRCDPISGHVSLYWYRQALGQGPEFLTYFNYEAQQDKSGLPNDRFSAERPEGSISTLTIQRTEQRDSAMYRCASSLGGGGQNPYEQYFGPGTRLTVT.